This T cell receptor beta chain originates from a study of CD8 T cell repertoires and HIV-1 epitope variants. Study summary: T cells were stimulated with Twenty-five Gag and Nef peptides separately. Controls were a CMV, EBV and flu pool, Ebola AY9, and no peptide. Tested: three Gag epitope families, Nef HW9 and YT9.

Clones were sequenced by immunoSEQ multiplex PCR, and TCRdb holds only the in-frame ones, with some missing. The sample has about 5,600 clones, about three fifths seen once; the top ten hold 40% to 55%. As regards this clone: Its antigen remains unidentified.

CDR3 length: 16 amino acids. CDR1 is MNHEY and CDR2 is SMNVEV in the germline V gene (reference sequence). Trimming shortened V by 0 bases and J by 3 bases, and 15 bases separated the two germline ends. The specimen sequenced was cultured CD8+ T cells derived from PBMCs. This clonotype originated in a male donor with HIV. V and J are TRBV27 and TRBJ2-7, with D unresolved. The CDR3 sequence: CASSLSSAGWFYEQYF. In DNA, the CDR3 is TGTGCCAGCAGTTTATCGTCAGCCGGGTGGTTCTACGAGCAGTACTTC.